This TCR beta chain was recovered during a study of cytomegalovirus exposure and HLA in healthy donors (dated by TCRdb to 2017 to 2019). A note on the overall study: In an earlier analysis of 550 to 750 of the donors, approximately 300 Gb of sequence data and about 110 million unique TCR beta sequences from about 190 million T cells were reported. An early release covering over 500 HLA-typed donors comprised about 310 gigabases of sequencing data and tens of millions of unique TCR sequences. Of the 398 genotyped donors, around 81% fell in the genetic ancestry cluster associated with self-reported Caucasian donors. The study aimed to test whether signatures of past pathogen exposure could be identified by cataloging public T cell receptors. The study used immunosequencing to profile the T cell repertoires of 670 or so subjects and linked those repertoires to cytomegalovirus serostatus. A separate validation cohort of roughly 120 different subjects was used in addition to the roughly 620-subject first cohort. To predict cytomegalovirus infection status, the study brought together high-throughput TCR immunosequencing, statistical association of individual TCRs with disease status, and machine learning. In a later analysis, previously published TCR beta repertoires from some 640 donors were re-analyzed and high-resolution HLA genotyping was added so that TCR occurrence patterns could be studied. In the later analysis, no new phenotypic data were used to find candidate immune exposures; instead, reliance was placed on TCR beta sequences and their occurrence across donors. An earlier analysis of nearly 600 of the donors applied high-throughput TCR beta sequencing to assess whether each TCR beta V gene segment acted as functional or pseudogenic. Donor age, sex, ethnicity and CMV serostatus were collected together with the repertoire data. A later genetic analysis took genome-wide SNP genotypes for about 55% of the 666 donors and used that subset as a discovery cohort. All discovery cohort repertoires had been generated using a single sequencing platform. Both class I and class II loci were covered by HLA typing, at four-digit resolution. The number of donors typed differed by locus, with 629-630 for A, B, C, DRB1 and DQB1, 522 for DQA1, under 610 for DPA1, and around 430 for DPB1. A few DR-DQ haplotypes were handled as single units for association and clustering because linkage in the cohort was strong. Across approximately 400 genotyped donors of the cohort, an average of approximately 200,000 unique TCR beta nucleotide sequences per donor were sequenced, and around 19% of those sequences were non-productive.

Notes on this clone: No cognate antigen has been identified for it. It has no much larger one-base neighbor in the sample; base qualities were not kept.

Receptor amplification or capture employed the immunoSEQ multiplex PCR assay. The multiplex PCR relied on a mix of 60 forward primers for TCR Vbeta segments and 13 reverse primers for TCR Jbeta segments. The CDR3 region of rearranged TCR beta genes was amplified from genomic DNA by a multiplex PCR assay. The amplified TCR beta libraries were sequenced on the Illumina HiSeq System as 87-base-pair reads. Per the authors' processing: A later analysis counted about 76 million unique TCR beta chains across the 666 repertoires, and roughly 9.9 million of these chains were shared by at least two donors. To remove PCR and sequencing errors, raw reads were error-corrected and collapsed into unique sequences using a nearest-neighbor algorithm that merged closely related sequences. Alignment of CDR3 sequences to IMGT reference sequences was used to assign V, D and J gene segments. For a sequence to be retained, at least a six-nucleotide match to both a V gene segment and a J gene segment was required. A rearrangement counted as productive if the CDR3 had no stop codons and remained in frame with V and J, and every other rearrangement counted as non-productive. CDR3 was defined by IMGT convention, running from the second conserved V-encoded cysteine to the conserved J-encoded phenylalanine. The earlier analysis of about 590 of the donors excluded sequences that lacked an unambiguous match to a single V gene segment. An earlier analysis of fewer than 750 of the donors classified V segments as functional when productive rearrangements were above 56.7% and as segregating when the standard deviation between donors was above 5%. A statistical classification framework was built to diagnose cytomegalovirus status from the catalog of TCR beta chain sequences. V and J gene assignment, in a later analysis, came from comparing TCR nucleotide sequences with IMGT/GENE-DB human TR gene sequences. In a later analysis, CDR3 sequences and most-parsimonious VDJ recombination scenarios were assigned using the TCRdist pipeline. In a later analysis, every TCR beta chain was defined by the combination of its CDR3 amino acid sequence and its V-gene family, and reads without a unique V-gene family were dropped. To address suspected cross-contamination and a sequencing artifact, a later analysis removed 592 highly shared, low-generation-probability nucleotide sequences. In a later analysis, a clonal expansion index for each public chain was calculated from normalized within-repertoire ranks of inferred template counts. Generation probabilities in a later analysis came from a VDJ recombination model fitted to out-of-frame rearrangements, and those results were checked against IGoR. In a later analysis, hypergeometric tests were used to score TCR-TCR, TCR-HLA and TCR-CMV co-occurrence, with a repertoire-size bias correction applied to TCR pairs. To estimate false discovery rates, a later analysis permuted the HLA or CMV assignments 20 times. In a later analysis, co-occurring TCRs were grouped with DBSCAN, and TCRdist sequence similarity was added when clustering was performed within HLA-allele-positive subsets. Repertoires with fewer than 30,000 or more than 120,000 public chains, plus five repertoires with anomalous nucleotide sharing, were excluded from co-occurrence clustering. Not all clones reach the TCRdb copy of this immuneACCESS table, which keeps in-frame sequences only. Checked studies attribute under half of the gap to unresolved V genes and leave the rest unexplained. That table gives V, J and clone size, and the DNA gave D and trimming. Across this sample there are 200,000 or so clones, with 65% to 85% seen only once. The ten biggest clones cover 4.5% to 7.5% of the sample.

In total, more than 500 healthy bone marrow donors made up the cohort. Cohort members were all nominally healthy when sampled, although unrecorded immune exposures were likely present. The donor was CMV seropositive and was included in the group of almost 300 seropositive cohort members. Each donor provided a peripheral blood sample, and peripheral blood mononuclear cells were used for TCR beta sequencing. The Qiagen DNeasy Blood Extraction Kit was used to extract genomic DNA from the blood cell samples. Compared with germline, V lacks 2 bases and J lacks 5 bases; bases without a gene match: 6. Including cysteine and phenylalanine, the CDR3 has 16 amino acids. Of all the DNA, just the CDR3 is kept, 48 bases in frame from base 1. In the germline V gene, CDR1 corresponds to SGHRS and CDR2 to YFSETQ. The full study reports these points: In a later genetic analysis, fewer N-insertions in productive TCRs were reported among donors in an Asian-associated ancestry cluster than the approximately 630-donor mean. While some public TCRs were present in many individuals, most TCR sequences turned up only very rarely across donors. In vitro tests confirmed that a few of the cytomegalovirus-associated TCR beta chains recognize cytomegalovirus antigens. Because HLA typing was missing for some donors at each locus, association tests included only the typed subset. This cohort had only TCR beta chains sequenced, and the lack of alpha or paired-chain data limited which features could be detected. It was suggested by the authors that the approach could potentially be generalized to other disease states and immunological phenotypes. Strong co-occurrence of HLA alleles, especially DR and DQ, made assigning TCR associations to individual alleles difficult. The classifier was reported to diagnose cytomegalovirus status with high specificity and sensitivity in both the original cohort and the validation cohort. In a later analysis, most CMV-associated TCR beta chains were found to appear HLA-restricted, with HLA associations seemingly driven largely by CMV exposure. The only immune exposure information available for the cohort was CMV serostatus. Correlated functional status among segregating V segments might reflect linkage disequilibrium, but an unknown experimental factor could not be ruled out. In a later analysis, the rate of TCR association differed among HLA loci, with DRB1 alleles having the most associated TCRs and HLA-C alleles having the fewest. Over 15 rarely observed V segments, including chromosome 9 orphons, were excluded from the earlier analysis of approximately 500 of the donors because counts were too low. A later analysis reported that several top co-occurrence clusters appeared linked to parvovirus B19, influenza, CMV and Epstein-Barr virus. In the study, 150 to 200 TCR beta chains were listed as associated with cytomegalovirus. In a later analysis, HLA-associated TCR beta chains were found to be more clonally expanded and to have lower generation probabilities than equally common non-associated chains. In a later genetic analysis, a missense DCLRE1C variant was associated with V-gene and J-gene trimming of TCR beta chains, and the association was replicated in an independent cohort. Because the 87-base-pair reads could not distinguish some IMGT-functional V segments, including TRBV6-2 and TRBV6-3, those segments were excluded. In a later analysis, more than 15,000 TCR beta sequences were associated with specific HLA alleles at a false discovery rate of 0.05. A further reported finding was that TCR beta sequences accurately predicted the HLA-A and HLA-B alleles for most subjects in the first cohort. A cluster of highly shared sequence variants was judged likely to represent a technical artifact of the sequencing pipeline. In an earlier analysis of about 550 of the donors, most TCR beta V segments were observed in productive rearrangements about 90% or about 30% of the time, broadly matching IMGT annotations. Roughly uniform sequencing depth across donors was assumed in presence/absence analyses, although this assumption may not hold.

The TCR was taken from a woman aged 25 to 39 in good health and CMV-seropositive. The chain employs TRBV5-1 and TRBJ2-3; TRBD2 matches 12 bases in the middle. The sample comprised PBMCs. The CDR3 in this case is CASSLRLAGVVDTQYF. The DNA sequence is as follows: TGCGCCAGCAGCTTAAGACTAGCGGGAGTGGTAGATACGCAGTATTTT.